Listed below are T cell receptor beta chains from one sample, sequenced in a study of T cell responses to AZD1222 COVID-19 vaccine. Data came from immunoSEQ multiplex PCR; TCRdb stores just in-frame clones and leaves some out. In the table there are about 110,000 clones, 91% of which are singletons. The sample consisted of peripheral blood, taken on day 0 of AZD1222 vaccination. The origin of the receptors is an adult in good health. Each CDR3 is given with its conserved first and last residue. A D gene is named only where the DNA matches it firmly. Only part of the rows carry a size: once, few, many, or a class if the clone is expanded.

cdr3_length: 13; clone_size: few; d_call: .; v_call: TRBV19; j_call: TRBJ1-1; cdr3_nt: TGTGCCAGTAGTCCAGGGCGCAACACTGAAGCTTTCTTT; cdr3_aa: CASSPGRNTEAFF
cdr3_length: 13; clone_size: .; d_call: .; v_call: TRBV3-1/TRBV3-2; j_call: TRBJ2-7; cdr3_nt: TGTGCCAGCAGCCCTCACGGGAGCTACGAGCAGTACTTC; cdr3_aa: CASSPHGSYEQYF
cdr3_length: 13; clone_size: .; d_call: TRBD1; v_call: TRBV6-5; j_call: TRBJ2-5; cdr3_nt: TGTGCCGGAGACAGGGGGTTCAGGGAGACCCAGTACTTC; cdr3_aa: CAGDRGFRETQYF
cdr3_length: 15; clone_size: few; d_call: .; v_call: TRBV2; j_call: TRBJ2-1; cdr3_nt: TGTGCCAGCAGTGAGCGGGTGAGCTCCTACAATGAGCAGTTCTTC; cdr3_aa: CASSERVSSYNEQFF
cdr3_length: 15; clone_size: few; d_call: TRBD2; v_call: TRBV30; j_call: TRBJ2-2; cdr3_nt: TGTGCCTGGAGTGCAGCGGGAGAAGGAACCGGGGAGCTGTTTTTT; cdr3_aa: CAWSAAGEGTGELFF
cdr3_length: 14; clone_size: .; d_call: .; v_call: TRBV6-5; j_call: TRBJ1-4; cdr3_nt: TGTGCCAGCAGTTACGGGGGACTGGATGAAAAACTGTTTTTT; cdr3_aa: CASSYGGLDEKLFF
cdr3_length: 15; clone_size: .; d_call: .; v_call: TRBV6-5; j_call: TRBJ2-6; cdr3_nt: TGTGCCAGCAGTTACGCGCGCTCTGGGGCCAACGTCCTGACTTTC; cdr3_aa: CASSYARSGANVLTF
cdr3_length: 15; clone_size: once; d_call: .; v_call: TRBV3-1/TRBV3-2; j_call: TRBJ1-3; cdr3_nt: TGTGCCAGCAGCCAAACGGGGGGCAGTGGAAACACCATATATTTT; cdr3_aa: CASSQTGGSGNTIYF
cdr3_length: 16; clone_size: once; d_call: TRBD2; v_call: TRBV11-3; j_call: TRBJ2-1; cdr3_nt: TGTGCCAGCAGCTCAGCCGGGACTAGCGGGACCAATGAGCAGTTCTTC; cdr3_aa: CASSSAGTSGTNEQFF
cdr3_length: 12; clone_size: .; d_call: .; v_call: TRBV2; j_call: TRBJ2-3; cdr3_nt: TGTGCCAGCAGTGAATTTACGGATACGCAGTATTTT; cdr3_aa: CASSEFTDTQYF
cdr3_length: 13; clone_size: .; d_call: .; v_call: TRBV7-3; j_call: TRBJ2-3; cdr3_nt: TGTGCCAGCAGCTACTCACAGGCAGATACGCAGTATTTT; cdr3_aa: CASSYSQADTQYF
cdr3_length: 15; clone_size: .; d_call: .; v_call: TRBV5-4; j_call: TRBJ1-2; cdr3_nt: TGTGCCAGCAGTACTGGCGGGGATACTAACTATGGCTACACCTTC; cdr3_aa: CASSTGGDTNYGYTF
cdr3_length: 15; clone_size: once; d_call: .; v_call: TRBV15; j_call: TRBJ2-5; cdr3_nt: TGTGCCACCAGCAGGGGAACTAGTGGTGAAGAGACCCAGTACTTC; cdr3_aa: CATSRGTSGEETQYF
cdr3_length: 15; clone_size: .; d_call: .; v_call: TRBV5-1; j_call: TRBJ1-3; cdr3_nt: TGCGCCAGCAGCTTGGCCGGACAGTCTGGAAACACCATATATTTT; cdr3_aa: CASSLAGQSGNTIYF
cdr3_length: 13; clone_size: .; d_call: .; v_call: TRBV12-5; j_call: TRBJ1-4; cdr3_nt: TGTGCTAGTGGTACGAGGTTGGATGAAAAACTGTTTTTT; cdr3_aa: CASGTRLDEKLFF
cdr3_length: 11; clone_size: .; d_call: .; v_call: TRBV2; j_call: TRBJ1-2; cdr3_nt: TGTGCCACCGGGACGCCCTATGGCTACACCTTC; cdr3_aa: CATGTPYGYTF
cdr3_length: 13; clone_size: .; d_call: TRBD1; v_call: TRBV12-3/TRBV12-4; j_call: TRBJ1-1; cdr3_nt: TGTGCCAGCAAGGGGGCTATGAACACTGAAGCTTTCTTT; cdr3_aa: CASKGAMNTEAFF
cdr3_length: 15; clone_size: .; d_call: TRBD1; v_call: TRBV27; j_call: TRBJ2-7; cdr3_nt: TGTGCCAGCACCGTTACTTGGGACAGTAATAAAGAGCAGTACTTC; cdr3_aa: CASTVTWDSNKEQYF
cdr3_length: 15; clone_size: .; d_call: TRBD2; v_call: TRBV30; j_call: TRBJ2-5; cdr3_nt: TGTGCCTGGAGTAGCCTAGCGGGTTTCCAAGAGACCCAGTACTTC; cdr3_aa: CAWSSLAGFQETQYF
cdr3_length: 15; clone_size: .; d_call: .; v_call: TRBV19; j_call: TRBJ2-3; cdr3_nt: TGTGCCAGTAGTATAGTCCCTCCTCGGACAGATACGCAGTATTTT; cdr3_aa: CASSIVPPRTDTQYF
cdr3_length: 14; clone_size: .; d_call: .; v_call: TRBV9; j_call: TRBJ1-6; cdr3_nt: TGTGCCAGCAGCGTACCACAGCCAAATTCACCCCTCCACTTT; cdr3_aa: CASSVPQPNSPLHF
cdr3_length: 14; clone_size: .; d_call: .; v_call: TRBV30; j_call: TRBJ1-5; cdr3_nt: TGTGCCTGGAGTCTAGGGGGATCCAATCAGCCCCAGCATTTT; cdr3_aa: CAWSLGGSNQPQHF
cdr3_length: 15; clone_size: .; d_call: TRBD2; v_call: TRBV5-1; j_call: TRBJ2-7; cdr3_nt: TGCGCCAGCAGCTTGGCCTCGGGGACGGGAGGCGAGCAGTACTTC; cdr3_aa: CASSLASGTGGEQYF
cdr3_length: 11; clone_size: .; d_call: .; v_call: TRBV19; j_call: TRBJ1-1; cdr3_nt: TGTGCCAGTGCGGGGAACACTGAAGCTTTCTTT; cdr3_aa: CASAGNTEAFF
cdr3_length: 15; clone_size: .; d_call: .; v_call: TRBV7-6; j_call: TRBJ1-5; cdr3_nt: TGTGCCAGCAGCTTAGACGAGGGTCTCAATCAGCCCCAGCATTTT; cdr3_aa: CASSLDEGLNQPQHF
cdr3_length: 12; clone_size: .; d_call: .; v_call: TRBV29-1; j_call: TRBJ2-1; cdr3_nt: TGCAGCGTTGAAATAGGGGAAGATGAGCAGTTCTTC; cdr3_aa: CSVEIGEDEQFF
cdr3_length: 15; clone_size: .; d_call: TRBD1; v_call: TRBV4-1; j_call: TRBJ1-3; cdr3_nt: TGCGCCAGCAGCCAAGAGACAGGGGCTGGAAACACCATATATTTT; cdr3_aa: CASSQETGAGNTIYF
cdr3_length: 16; clone_size: .; d_call: .; v_call: TRBV2; j_call: TRBJ2-6; cdr3_nt: TGTGCCAGCCGGGGGATGGGGGCCCCAGGGGCCAACGTCCTGACTTTC; cdr3_aa: CASRGMGAPGANVLTF
cdr3_length: 14; clone_size: .; d_call: TRBD2; v_call: TRBV6-5; j_call: TRBJ2-7; cdr3_nt: TGTGCCAGCAGGAGGGGACTAGCGACCTACGAGCAGTACTTC; cdr3_aa: CASRRGLATYEQYF
cdr3_length: 16; clone_size: .; d_call: TRBD1; v_call: TRBV19; j_call: TRBJ1-1; cdr3_nt: TGTGCCAGTAGTCCTCTAGGGGACAGGGGCGGGACTGAAGCTTTCTTT; cdr3_aa: CASSPLGDRGGTEAFF
cdr3_length: 14; clone_size: .; d_call: .; v_call: TRBV2; j_call: TRBJ1-2; cdr3_nt: TGTGCCAGCAGTGGGGACGGTTCTAACTATGGCTACACCTTC; cdr3_aa: CASSGDGSNYGYTF
cdr3_length: 13; clone_size: .; d_call: .; v_call: TRBV12-5; j_call: TRBJ2-7; cdr3_nt: TGTGCTAGTGGTTTGTTCCAGACCTACGAGCAGTACTTC; cdr3_aa: CASGLFQTYEQYF